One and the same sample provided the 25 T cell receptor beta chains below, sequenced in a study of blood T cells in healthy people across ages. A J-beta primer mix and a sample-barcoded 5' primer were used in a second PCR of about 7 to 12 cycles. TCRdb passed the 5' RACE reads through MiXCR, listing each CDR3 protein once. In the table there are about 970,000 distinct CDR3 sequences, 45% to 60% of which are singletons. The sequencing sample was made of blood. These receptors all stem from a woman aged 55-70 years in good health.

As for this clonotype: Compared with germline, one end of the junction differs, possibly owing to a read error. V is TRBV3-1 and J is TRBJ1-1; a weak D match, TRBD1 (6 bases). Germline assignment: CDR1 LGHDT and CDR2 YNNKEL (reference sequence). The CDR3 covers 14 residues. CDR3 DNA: TGTGCCGGCAGCCAATCCTCAGGGGACACTGAAGCTTTCTTT. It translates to CAGSQSSGDTEAFF.

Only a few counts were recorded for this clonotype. CDR3 in amino acids: CASRAPGQKASGANVLTF. In DNA form, the CDR3 reads TGTGCCAGCAGAGCCCCGGGACAGAAAGCGTCTGGGGCCAACGTCCTGACTTTC. The J gene is TRBJ2-6, the V gene TRBV2; the match to TRBD1 covers 7 bases. CDR1 and CDR2 from the germline V gene are SNHLY and FYNNEI. The CDR3 spans 18 residues. V was pared by 6 bases and J by 1 base, with 12 bases of the junction left unmatched.

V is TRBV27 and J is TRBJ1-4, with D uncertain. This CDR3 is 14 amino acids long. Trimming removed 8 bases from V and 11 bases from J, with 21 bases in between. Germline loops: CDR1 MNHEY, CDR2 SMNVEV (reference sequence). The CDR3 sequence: CASRSAASSGKLFF. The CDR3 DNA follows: TGTGCCAGCCGTTCGGCAGCGTCTTCCGGGAAACTGTTTTTT.

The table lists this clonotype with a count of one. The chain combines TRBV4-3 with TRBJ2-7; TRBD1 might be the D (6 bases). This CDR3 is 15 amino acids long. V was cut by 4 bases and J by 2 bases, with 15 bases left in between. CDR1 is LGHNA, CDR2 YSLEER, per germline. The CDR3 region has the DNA TGCGCCAGCAGCCCGGGACATTCCTCGACCTACGAGCAGTACTTC. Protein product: CASSPGHSSTYEQYF.

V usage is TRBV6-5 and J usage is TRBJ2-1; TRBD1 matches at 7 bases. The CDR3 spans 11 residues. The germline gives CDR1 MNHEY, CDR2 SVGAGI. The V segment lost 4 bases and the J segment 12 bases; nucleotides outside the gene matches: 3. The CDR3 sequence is CASSFRGWQFF. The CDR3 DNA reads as TGTGCCAGCAGTTTCAGGGGGTGGCAGTTCTTC.

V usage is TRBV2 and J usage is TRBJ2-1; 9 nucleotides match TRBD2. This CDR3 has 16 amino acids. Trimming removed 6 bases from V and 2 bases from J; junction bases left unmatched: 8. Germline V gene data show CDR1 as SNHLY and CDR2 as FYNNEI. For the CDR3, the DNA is TGTGCCAGCAGCCGTTTAGCGGGAGCCCCCTACAATGAGCAGTTCTTC. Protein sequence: CASSRLAGAPYNEQFF.

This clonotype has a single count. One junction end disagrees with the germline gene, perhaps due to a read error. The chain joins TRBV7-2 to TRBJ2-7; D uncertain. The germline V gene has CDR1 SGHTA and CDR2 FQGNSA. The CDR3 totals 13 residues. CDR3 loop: CAGRPTSSYEQYF. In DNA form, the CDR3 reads TGTGCCGGCAGACCGACATCTTCCTACGAGCAGTACTTC.

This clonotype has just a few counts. CDR3 amino acids: CAISDGEQETQYF. Here the CDR3 DNA reads TGTGCCATCAGTGACGGGGAACAAGAGACCCAGTACTTC. This chain joins TRBV10-3 and TRBJ2-5, with D possibly TRBD2 on 5 matching bases. CDR3 length equals 13 residues. Germline V gene lookup returns CDR1 ENHRY and CDR2 SYGVKD. Trimming cost V 3 bases and J 2 bases, with 7 bases left between them.

The CDR3 loop is CSGGRVNTEAFF. The CDR3 DNA sequence: TGCAGCGGAGGACGGGTGAACACTGAAGCTTTCTTT. The chain couples TRBV29-1 to TRBJ1-1; no clear D. CDR1 and CDR2 (germline): SQVTM, ANQGSEA. This CDR3 is built from 12 residues. V gave up 7 bases and J gave up 0 bases, with 9 bases separating them.

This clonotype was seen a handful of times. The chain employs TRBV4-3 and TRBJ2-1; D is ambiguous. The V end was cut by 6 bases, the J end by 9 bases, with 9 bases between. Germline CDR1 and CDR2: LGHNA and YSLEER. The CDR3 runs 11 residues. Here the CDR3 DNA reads TGCGCCAGCAGGGGTAGCAGTGAGCAGTTCTTC. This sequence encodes CASRGSSEQFF.

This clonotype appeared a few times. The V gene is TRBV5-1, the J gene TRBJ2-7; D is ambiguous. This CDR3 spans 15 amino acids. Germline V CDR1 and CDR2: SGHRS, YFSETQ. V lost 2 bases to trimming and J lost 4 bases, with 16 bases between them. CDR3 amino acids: CASSFLDSSSYEQYF. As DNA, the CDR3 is TGCGCCAGCAGCTTCCTCGACTCCAGTTCGTACGAGCAGTACTTC.

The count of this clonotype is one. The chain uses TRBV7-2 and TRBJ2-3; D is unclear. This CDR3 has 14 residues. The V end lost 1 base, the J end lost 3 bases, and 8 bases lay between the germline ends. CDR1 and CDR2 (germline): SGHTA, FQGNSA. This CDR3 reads CASSLVDETDTQYF. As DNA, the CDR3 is TGTGCCAGCAGCTTAGTGGATGAAACAGATACGCAGTATTTT. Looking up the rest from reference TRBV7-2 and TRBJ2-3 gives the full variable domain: GAGVSQSPSNKVTEKGKDVELRCDPISGHTALYWYRQSLGQGLEFLIYFQGNSAPDKSGLPSDRFSAERTGGSVSTLTIQRTQQEDSAVYLCASSLVDETDTQYFGPGTRLTVL.

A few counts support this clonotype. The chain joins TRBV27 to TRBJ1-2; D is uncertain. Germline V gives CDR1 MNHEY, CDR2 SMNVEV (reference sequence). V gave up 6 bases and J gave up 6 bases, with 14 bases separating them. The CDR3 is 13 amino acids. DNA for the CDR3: TGTGCCAGCAGCCGCCTCGGACGAAATGGCTACACCTTC. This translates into CASSRLGRNGYTF.

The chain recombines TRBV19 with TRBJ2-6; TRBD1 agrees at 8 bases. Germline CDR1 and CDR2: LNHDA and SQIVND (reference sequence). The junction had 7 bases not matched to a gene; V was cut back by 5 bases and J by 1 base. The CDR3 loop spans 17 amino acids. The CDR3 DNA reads TGTGCCAGTAGTCTGCAGGGGGCAGGATCTGGGGCCAACGTCCTGACTTTC. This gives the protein CASSLQGAGSGANVLTF.

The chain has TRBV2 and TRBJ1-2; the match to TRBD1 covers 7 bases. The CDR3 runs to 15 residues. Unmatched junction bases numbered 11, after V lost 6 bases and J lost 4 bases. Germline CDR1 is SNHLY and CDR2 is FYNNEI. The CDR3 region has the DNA TGTGCCAGCAGAGACGGACAGGCAACACTCTATGGCTACACCTTC. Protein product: CASRDGQATLYGYTF.

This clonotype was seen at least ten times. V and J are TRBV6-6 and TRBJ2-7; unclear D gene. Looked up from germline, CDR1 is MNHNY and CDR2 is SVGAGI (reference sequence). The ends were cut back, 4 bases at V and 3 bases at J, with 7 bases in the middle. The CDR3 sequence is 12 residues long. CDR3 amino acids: CASSSEGYEQYF. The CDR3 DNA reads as TGTGCCAGCAGTTCTGAAGGCTACGAGCAGTACTTC.

This CDR3 is CASSVVAYNEQFF. DNA of the CDR3: TGTGCCAGCAGCGTAGTGGCCTACAATGAGCAGTTCTTC. The chain combines TRBV9 with TRBJ2-1; D is uncertain. Looked up from germline, CDR1 is SGDLS and CDR2 is YYNGEE. The CDR3 is 13 residues long. Trimming removed 0 bases from V and 2 bases from J, with 3 bases in between.

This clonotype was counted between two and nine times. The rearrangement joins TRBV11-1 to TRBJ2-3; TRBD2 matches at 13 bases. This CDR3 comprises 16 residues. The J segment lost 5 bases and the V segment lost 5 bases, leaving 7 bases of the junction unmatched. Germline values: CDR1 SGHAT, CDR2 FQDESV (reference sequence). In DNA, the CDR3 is TGTGCCAGCAGCACCAGACTAGCGGGAGGCGAAGATACGCAGTATTTT. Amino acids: CASSTRLAGGEDTQYF.

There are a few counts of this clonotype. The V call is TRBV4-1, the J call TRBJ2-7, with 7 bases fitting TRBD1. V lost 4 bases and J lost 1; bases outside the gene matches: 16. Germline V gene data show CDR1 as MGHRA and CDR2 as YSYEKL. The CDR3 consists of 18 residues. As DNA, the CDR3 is TGCGCCAGCAGCCCAACTCGGCTGGGACAGAAGAGTTCCTACGAGCAGTACTTC. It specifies CASSPTRLGQKSSYEQYF.

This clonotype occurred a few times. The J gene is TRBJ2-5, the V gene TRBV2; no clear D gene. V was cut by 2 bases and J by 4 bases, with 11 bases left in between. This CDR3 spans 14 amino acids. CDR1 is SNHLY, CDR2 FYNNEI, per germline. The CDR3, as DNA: TGTGCCAGCAGTGAATTTGGGCTTCGAGAGACCCAGTACTTC. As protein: CASSEFGLRETQYF.

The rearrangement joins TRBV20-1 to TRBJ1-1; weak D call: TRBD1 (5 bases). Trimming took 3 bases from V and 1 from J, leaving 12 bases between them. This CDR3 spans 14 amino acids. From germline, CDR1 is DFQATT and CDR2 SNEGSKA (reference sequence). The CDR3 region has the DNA TGCAGTGCTAGCGGGACTCGGAGGAACACTGAAGCTTTCTTT. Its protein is CSASGTRRNTEAFF.

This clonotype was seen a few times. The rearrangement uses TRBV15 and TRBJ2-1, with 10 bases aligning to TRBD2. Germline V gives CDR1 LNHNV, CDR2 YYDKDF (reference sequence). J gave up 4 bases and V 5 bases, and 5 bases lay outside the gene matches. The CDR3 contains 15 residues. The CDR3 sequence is CATSYTSGTYNEQFF. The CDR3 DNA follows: TGTGCCACCAGCTATACTAGCGGGACTTACAATGAGCAGTTCTTC.

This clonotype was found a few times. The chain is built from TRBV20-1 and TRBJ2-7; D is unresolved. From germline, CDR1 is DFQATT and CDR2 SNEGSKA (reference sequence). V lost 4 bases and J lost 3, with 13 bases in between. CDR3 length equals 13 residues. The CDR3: CSAIEAANYEQYF. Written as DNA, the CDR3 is TGCAGTGCTATTGAGGCTGCGAACTACGAGCAGTACTTC.

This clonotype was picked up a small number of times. This CDR3 reads CAISESPGQSYEQYF. The CDR3 region has the DNA TGTGCCATCAGTGAGTCCCCCGGACAGAGCTACGAGCAGTACTTC. V usage is TRBV10-3 and J usage is TRBJ2-7; D might be TRBD1 (6 bases). V shed 0 bases and J shed 3 bases, with 12 bases lying between them. The CDR3 runs 15 residues. Germline V gene data show CDR1 as ENHRY and CDR2 as SYGVKD.

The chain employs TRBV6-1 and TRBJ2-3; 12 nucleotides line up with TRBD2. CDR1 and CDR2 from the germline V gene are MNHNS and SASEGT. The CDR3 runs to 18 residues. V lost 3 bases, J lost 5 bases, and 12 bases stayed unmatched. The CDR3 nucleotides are TGTGCCAGCAGTGACGGGACTAGCGGGCATAGACGTGTAGATACGCAGTATTTT. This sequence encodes CASSDGTSGHRRVDTQYF.